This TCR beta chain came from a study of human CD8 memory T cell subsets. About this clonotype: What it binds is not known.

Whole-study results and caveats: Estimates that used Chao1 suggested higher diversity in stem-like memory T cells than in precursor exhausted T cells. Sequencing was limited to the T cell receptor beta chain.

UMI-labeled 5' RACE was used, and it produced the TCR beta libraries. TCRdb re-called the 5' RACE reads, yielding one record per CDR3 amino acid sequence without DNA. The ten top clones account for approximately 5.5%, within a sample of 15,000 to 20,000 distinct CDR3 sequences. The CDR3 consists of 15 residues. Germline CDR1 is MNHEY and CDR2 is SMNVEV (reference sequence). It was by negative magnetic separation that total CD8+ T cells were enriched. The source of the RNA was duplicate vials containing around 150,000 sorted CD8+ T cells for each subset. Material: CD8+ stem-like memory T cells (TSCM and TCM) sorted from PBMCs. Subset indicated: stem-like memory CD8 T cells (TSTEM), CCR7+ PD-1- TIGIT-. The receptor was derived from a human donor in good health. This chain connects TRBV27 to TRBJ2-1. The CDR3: CASSVSGGPSNEQFF.